This entry is about one TCR beta chain. Its specificity is not known. The assay was immunoSEQ multiplex PCR, and TCRdb's table has in-frame clones only and misses some. Among 180,000 or so clones listed, around 90% were seen once. Germline loops: CDR1 MDHEN, CDR2 SYDVKM. The ends were cut back, 3 bases at V and 0 bases at J, with 6 bases in the middle. This CDR3 contains 15 residues. This entry belongs to a study of T cell responses to AZD1222 COVID-19 vaccine. The study's findings and limits: Females made up more of the donors, who were largely white British, and clonal diversity may have come out too low. In all cases, repertoires were sampled only after the peak T cell response.

The specimen was peripheral blood, collected 28 days after the second AZD1222 dose. The clonotype originates from an adult who received the AZD1222 COVID-19 vaccine. The chain recombines TRBV28 with TRBJ2-6; D is undetermined. The CDR3 reads CASSFRTSGANVLTF. Written as DNA, the CDR3 is TGTGCCAGCAGTTTTAGGACCTCTGGGGCCAACGTCCTGACTTTC.